This T cell receptor beta chain was retrieved from a study of shared clonotypes between healthy human individuals. Libraries were prepared by immunoSEQ multiplex PCR; TCRdb keeps only in-frame clonotypes and omits some of them. Counted here are about 2.4 million clones, over 85% occurring once; the ten biggest clones make up approximately 0.37%. V lost 1 base to trimming and J lost 3 bases; unmatched junction nucleotides: 1. CDR1 and CDR2 (germline): SGDLS, YYNGEE. This CDR3 comprises 14 residues. CD4+ cells yielded CD45RA+ naive and CD45RA-negative memory subsets. Turning to this clone: The same CDR3 arises from other DNA sequences in this sample as well.

Input material: naive CD4+ T cells from PBMCs. Subset in this sample: CD45RA+ positively selected. The chain recombines TRBV9 with TRBJ2-7; TRBD2 agrees at 10 bases. The TCR comes from a man aged 18 to 29 in good health. Some clones in this sample may be carry-over from other donors' samples. The CDR3 DNA reads TGTGCCAGCAGCGTATCTAGCGGGAGCTACGAGCAGTACTTC. Amino acid sequence: CASSVSSGSYEQYF.